A single sample gave rise to the 27 T cell receptor beta chains below, sequenced in a study of radiation and T cells in renal cell carcinoma. Time point defined: baseline pretreatment blood. Stated treatment: 15 Gy SBRT to primary tumor, nephrectomy 4 weeks later. The table came from immunoSEQ multiplex PCR; TCRdb's copy has only in-frame clones and leaves some out. In the table there are about 49,000 clones, approximately 80% of which are singletons. The material sequenced was blood, taken from a patient whose treatment included radiotherapy and nephrectomy. Every receptor here comes from a woman aged 70-85 years with renal cell carcinoma.

In this sample, this clone turned up once. The rearrangement joins TRBV6-6 to TRBJ1-5; no firm D call. The CDR3 sequence is 13 residues long. Trimming left V 8 bases short and J 2 bases short, with 10 bases between. The germline V gene has CDR1 MNHNY and CDR2 SVGAGI (reference sequence). This CDR3 is CASGDTGNQPQHF. CDR3 coding DNA: TGTGCCAGCGGAGACACAGGCAATCAGCCCCAGCATTTT.

This sequence joins TRBV11-3 and TRBJ2-2; D is possibly TRBD1 (6 bases). The ends were cut back, 6 bases at V and 1 base at J, with 12 bases in the middle. Germline loops: CDR1 SGHNT, CDR2 YENEEA. There are 15 residues in the CDR3. For the CDR3, the DNA is TGTGCCAGCAGTAACAGGGTCGAGAACACCGGGGAGCTGTTTTTT. This sequence encodes CASSNRVENTGELFF.

CDR3 in amino acids: CASSPLEGARTEAFF. The DNA for the CDR3 is TGTGCCAGCAGCCCCCTGGAGGGCGCAAGGACTGAAGCTTTCTTT. This chain connects TRBV7-9 to TRBJ1-1; D remains unclear. Germline assignment: CDR1 SEHNR and CDR2 FQNEAQ (reference sequence). V lost 5 bases and J lost 5, with 18 bases in between. This CDR3 has 15 amino acids.

The chain links TRBV30 to TRBJ1-2, with D perhaps matching TRBD1 (6 bases). Germline CDR1 and CDR2: GTSNPN and SVGIG (reference sequence). The germline V and J ends were trimmed by 0 bases and 8 bases, with 16 bases remaining between them. The CDR3 has 14 residues. CDR3 sequence (DNA): TGTGCCTGGAGTGTACCGGGGGGCGCCTGGGGCTACACCTTC. As protein: CAWSVPGGAWGYTF. Using reference TRBV30 and TRBJ1-2 for the parts outside the CDR3, the full variable domain is SQTIHQWPATLVQPVGSPLSLECTVEGTSNPNLYWYRQAAGRGLQLLFYSVGIGQISSEVPQNLSASRPQDRQFILSSKKLLLSDSGFYLCAWSVPGGAWGYTFGSGTRLTVV.

This chain links TRBV19 with TRBJ2-1, with 11 bases aligning to TRBD2. This CDR3 spans 15 amino acids. Germline V gene lookup returns CDR1 LNHDA and CDR2 SQIVND (reference sequence). V was clipped by 8 bases and J by 4 bases; unmatched bases: 7. The CDR3 sequence: CASQTGTSGYNEQFF. In DNA, the CDR3 is TGTGCCAGTCAAACCGGGACTAGCGGTTACAATGAGCAGTTCTTC.

The chain couples TRBV5-4 to TRBJ2-1; D call uncertain. In germline, CDR1 is SGHNT, CDR2 YYREEE (reference sequence). V was shortened by 0 bases and J by 0 bases, with 7 bases between the two germline ends. This CDR3 has 15 amino acids. DNA of the CDR3: TGTGCCAGCAGCTTGGGGACGGTCTCCTACAATGAGCAGTTCTTC. Translating gives CASSLGTVSYNEQFF.

The sample holds one count of this clone. The CDR3 reads CAISDWQLYEQYF. The DNA for the CDR3 is TGTGCCATCAGTGACTGGCAACTCTACGAGCAGTACTTC. The chain links TRBV10-3 to TRBJ2-7; D is unresolved. Germline CDR1 and CDR2: ENHRY and SYGVKD. The length of the CDR3 is 13 residues. V was pared by 3 bases and J by 3 bases, with 9 bases between.

The chain joins TRBV9 to TRBJ1-2; 7 positions match TRBD1. Germline V gene data show CDR1 as SGDLS and CDR2 as YYNGEE. J was trimmed by 7 bases and V by 3 bases; bases with no gene match: 9. CDR3 length: 14 residues. The CDR3 nucleotides are TGTGCCAGCAGCGACCTGGGCCAGGGGGGTGGCTACACCTTC. Amino acid sequence: CASSDLGQGGGYTF. Combining the CDR3 with reference TRBV9 and TRBJ1-2 gives the whole variable domain DSGVTQTPKHLITATGQRVTLRCSPRSGDLSVYWYQQSLDQGLQFLIQYYNGEERAKGNILERFSAQQFPDLHSELNLSSLELGDSALYFCASSDLGQGGGYTFGSGTRLTVV.

In its sample, this clone was seen a few times. This sequence joins TRBV10-3 and TRBJ2-5, with TRBD1 matching 7 bases. This CDR3 spans 13 amino acids. Per germline, CDR1 ENHRY and CDR2 SYGVKD. The trim removed 4 bases at V and 2 bases at J, leaving 1 base unmatched. The CDR3 loop is CAISGQGQETQYF. In DNA form, the CDR3 reads TGTGCCATCAGTGGACAGGGACAAGAGACCCAGTACTTC.

This clone was seen only a few times. This chain uses TRBV5-4 with TRBJ1-2; tentatively, D is TRBD1 (6 bases). CDR1 is SGHNT and CDR2 is YYREEE in the germline V gene (reference sequence). Trimming cost V 4 bases and J 8 bases, with 18 bases left between them. The length of the CDR3 is 14 residues. CDR3 region: CASSPQGGAWGYTF. The CDR3 DNA sequence: TGTGCCAGCAGCCCTCAAGGGGGGGCTTGGGGCTACACCTTC.

The DNA of the CDR3 is TGTGCCATCAGTCCCGGGACAGGGACAGATACGCAGTATTTT. It yields the protein CAISPGTGTDTQYF. The J gene is TRBJ2-3, the V gene TRBV10-3; 9 positions agree with TRBD1. The V gene end was trimmed by 5 bases and the J gene end by 3 bases; junction bases not matched to a gene: 3. The length of the CDR3 is 14 residues. Per germline, CDR1 ENHRY and CDR2 SYGVKD.

The rearrangement links TRBV6-5 to TRBJ1-2; 8 bases are a match to TRBD1. V was pared by 5 bases and J by 3 bases, with 8 bases of the junction left unmatched. CDR1 and CDR2 from the germline V gene are MNHEY and SVGAGI. CDR3 length equals 15 residues. Written as DNA, the CDR3 is TGTGCCAGCAGTCACAGACAGGGGATAGACTATGGCTACACCTTC. Its protein is CASSHRQGIDYGYTF.

The rearrangement joins TRBV2 to TRBJ2-7, with D possibly being TRBD2 (6 bases). Per germline, CDR1 SNHLY and CDR2 FYNNEI. The ends were cut back, 2 bases at V and 5 bases at J, with 19 bases in the middle. CDR3 size: 16 residues. The CDR3 region has the DNA TGTGCCAGCAGTGAAACTCTCGGAGGGCGACCTAACGAGCAGTACTTC. Amino acid sequence: CASSETLGGRPNEQYF.

The chain links TRBV7-8 to TRBJ1-1; 7 nucleotides align to TRBD1. Germline trimming cut 5 bases from V and 0 bases from J; bases unmatched to any gene: 12. The CDR3 loop spans 17 amino acids. Germline values: CDR1 SGHVS, CDR2 FQNEAQ. The CDR3 sequence is CASSLRQGGDLNTEAFF. Written as DNA, the CDR3 is TGTGCCAGCAGCCTCAGACAGGGCGGAGACTTGAACACTGAAGCTTTCTTT. Full variable domain (remainder filled in from reference TRBV7-8 and TRBJ1-1): GAGVSQSPRYKVAKRGQDVALRCDPISGHVSLFWYQQALGQGPEFLTYFQNEAQLDKSGLPSDRFFAERPEGSVSTLKIQRTQQEDSAVYLCASSLRQGGDLNTEAFFGQGTRLTVV.

V gene TRBV18 combines with J gene TRBJ2-5, with D hard to call. CDR1 and CDR2 (germline): KGHSH, LQKENI. V was clipped by 6 bases and J by 4 bases, with 9 bases between them. The CDR3 consists of 12 residues. For the CDR3, the DNA is TGTGCCAGCTCCCCCCGAGGAGAGACCCAGTACTTC. Encoded protein: CASSPRGETQYF.

The chain links TRBV27 to TRBJ2-4, with D hard to call. Per germline, CDR1 MNHEY and CDR2 SMNVEV (reference sequence). The CDR3 is 16 amino acids. V gave up 5 bases and J gave up 0 bases, with 14 bases separating them. In nucleotides, the CDR3 is TGTGCCAGCAGTCCACATCAATCTTTAGCCAAAAACATTCAGTACTTC. Encoded protein: CASSPHQSLAKNIQYF.

Here the CDR3 reads CASSEFPGQIAYGYTF. Here the CDR3 DNA reads TGTGCCAGCAGTGAATTTCCGGGACAGATTGCCTATGGCTACACCTTC. V and J are TRBV6-1 and TRBJ1-2, with 7 nucleotides matching TRBD1. This CDR3 has 16 residues. Germline lookup yields CDR1 MNHNS and CDR2 SASEGT. V dropped 2 bases and J dropped 4; count of bases not matched to a gene: 10.

The chain is built from TRBV9 and TRBJ1-3; D might be TRBD1 (6 bases). Per germline, CDR1 SGDLS and CDR2 YYNGEE. This CDR3 contains 16 residues. V shed 0 bases and J shed 2 bases, with 12 bases lying between them. The chain's CDR3 is CASSVGGGGTGNTIYF. The CDR3 DNA reads TGTGCCAGCAGCGTAGGCGGAGGGGGTACTGGAAACACCATATATTTT.

The table lists this clone with a count of one. The chain has TRBV5-1 and TRBJ2-3; unclear D gene. Between the trimmed V and J ends, which lost 0 bases and 4 bases, there was a span of 9 bases. The CDR3 spans 14 residues. CDR1 and CDR2 (germline): SGHRS, YFSETQ. DNA of the CDR3: TGCGCCAGCAGCTTGGGGCTGGATTCAGATACGCAGTATTTT. It translates to CASSLGLDSDTQYF. Complete variable domain (other parts from reference TRBV5-1 and TRBJ2-3): KAGVTQTPRYLIKTRGQQVTLSCSPISGHRSVSWYQQTPGQGLQFLFEYFSETQRNKGNFPGRFSGRQFSNSRSEMNVSTLELGDSALYLCASSLGLDSDTQYFGPGTRLTVL.

The chain combines TRBV7-6 with TRBJ2-7, with 9 bases identical to TRBD1. CDR3 size: 15 residues. The J segment lost 0 bases and the V segment lost 4 bases, leaving 4 bases of the junction unmatched. Germline assignment: CDR1 SGHVS and CDR2 FNYEAQ. CDR3 residues: CASSSRQGGSYEQYF. In DNA, the CDR3 is TGTGCCAGCAGCTCTCGACAGGGGGGCTCCTACGAGCAGTACTTC.

The sample holds a few counts of this clone. V usage is TRBV21-1 and J usage is TRBJ1-5; the table's TRBD1 call for D was not verified on the DNA. TRBV21-1 is a recognized pseudogene. The CDR3 totals 14 residues. CDR3 nucleotide sequence: TGTGCCAGAGTCCCGGGACAGTGTTATCAGCCCCAGCATTTT. Encoded protein: CARVPGQCYQPQHF.

The chain couples TRBV20-1 to TRBJ1-5, with D uncertain. Trimming took off 3 bases at V and 9 bases at J, with 6 bases between the two ends. The length of the CDR3 is 10 residues. Germline V CDR1 and CDR2: DFQATT, SNEGSKA (reference sequence). CDR3 nucleotide sequence: TGCAGTGCTAGCTTCGGGCCCCAGCATTTT. Translation: CSASFGPQHF.

The chain is built from TRBV19 and TRBJ2-7; the D is unclear. The CDR3 runs 14 residues. In germline, CDR1 is LNHDA, CDR2 SQIVND (reference sequence). The ends were cut back, 9 bases at V and 0 bases at J, with 15 bases in the middle. The CDR3 here is CASSPLLSSYEQYF. The CDR3 coding sequence is TGTGCCAGCTCCCCCCTTTTGAGCTCCTACGAGCAGTACTTC.

V is TRBV6-6 and J is TRBJ2-7; 9 bases are shared with TRBD1. The CDR3 totals 14 residues. Per germline, CDR1 MNHNY and CDR2 SVGAGI (reference sequence). The junction had 11 bases not matched to a gene; V was cut back by 7 bases and J by 7 bases. The CDR3 coding sequence is TGTGCCAGCAATCCCCGGGACAGGGCTTCGGAGCAGTACTTC. It encodes CASNPRDRASEQYF.

The chain recombines TRBV2 with TRBJ2-1, with a weak D call TRBD2 (6 bases). Trimming pared 4 bases from V and 7 bases from J, leaving 14 bases between. This CDR3 has 14 residues. The V gene's germline CDR1 is SNHLY and CDR2 FYNNEI. The CDR3 spells CASSASVFTNEQFF. DNA for the CDR3: TGTGCCAGCAGTGCTAGCGTATTTACGAATGAGCAGTTCTTC.

The V gene is TRBV6-1, the J gene TRBJ1-3; D unresolved. This CDR3 has 14 residues. CDR1 and CDR2 from the germline V gene are MNHNS and SASEGT. V lost 6 bases to trimming and J lost 0 bases, with 9 bases between them. The CDR3 protein is CASRAGSSGNTIYF. CDR3 DNA: TGTGCCAGCAGGGCCGGGTCCTCTGGAAACACCATATATTTT.

The genes are TRBV19 and TRBJ1-3; D unresolved. CDR3 size: 13 residues. The V gene lost 5 bases and the J gene lost 0 bases, with 5 bases spanning the gap. Germline V CDR1 and CDR2: LNHDA, SQIVND (reference sequence). The CDR3 DNA sequence: TGTGCCAGTAGTCGGGCCTCTGGAAACACCATATATTTT. The encoded protein is CASSRASGNTIYF.